This T cell receptor beta chain is from a study of blood T cells in healthy people across ages. V gave up 0 bases and J gave up 1 base, with 18 bases separating them. The germline gives CDR1 DFQATT, CDR2 SNEGSKA (reference sequence). The CDR3 runs to 17 residues. Primers used in a second PCR of roughly 7 to 12 cycles were a sample-barcoded 5' primer and a J-beta primer mix. TCRdb redid the calling of the 5' RACE reads with MiXCR, one entry per CDR3 protein. Found here are about 760,000 distinct CDR3 sequences, roughly three fifths of them singletons; the top ten hold about a quarter. V usage is TRBV20-1 and J usage is TRBJ1-2; possible D gene TRBD1, 5 bases. The specimen was blood. This receptor was obtained from a man aged 40-55 years in good health. The CDR3 DNA reads TGCAGTGCTAGAGATTTTGAGACAGTAGCGCTTAACTATGGCTACACCTTC. Its protein product is CSARDFETVALNYGYTF.